A single T cell receptor (beta chain) is shown here with its context. The repertoire was sequenced with immunoSEQ multiplex PCR; TCRdb's copy has only in-frame clones and lacks some. This table has 98,000 or so clones, 79% appearing once. Germline V gene data show CDR1 as SGDLS and CDR2 as YYNGEE. This CDR3 is built from 14 residues. Trimming took off 7 bases at V and 3 bases at J, with 14 bases between the two ends. The sample originates from a study of control samples from healthy donors and cancer patients. This TCR came from a woman aged 30 to 39 in good health. The V call is TRBV9, the J call TRBJ1-3, with D tentatively TRBD1 (5 bases). The sequenced material came from blood. The CDR3 DNA sequence: TGTGCCAGCTCGGTAGCCAGGGTTGGAAACACCATATATTTT. Translated: CASSVARVGNTIYF.